This T cell receptor beta chain was recovered during a study of blood T cell repertoires in COVID-19. From germline, CDR1 is SGHTA and CDR2 FQGNSA. CDR3 size: 15 residues. Trimming stripped 4 bases from V and 4 bases from J, with 14 bases between. The table came from immunoSEQ multiplex PCR; TCRdb's copy has only in-frame clones and leaves some out. The sample lists 85,000 to 120,000 clones, roughly 90% seen once, with 5.2% in the top ten. The chain uses TRBV7-2 and TRBJ1-5; D may be TRBD1 (5 bases). This clonotype originated in a woman between 50 and 59 years old with COVID-19, enrolled during active disease. Sequences were obtained from peripheral blood. CDR3 coding DNA: TGTGCCAGCAGCTCTGACTACGGGGGTAATCAGCCCCAGCATTTT. This sequence encodes CASSSDYGGNQPQHF.